This TCR beta chain was sequenced for a study of blood T cell repertoires in COVID-19. Study-wide context: Sample material is recorded as cDNA or gDNA derived from T cells, B-cell-depleted T cells, or PBMCs.

The germline CDR1 and CDR2 sequences are SGDLS and YYNGEE. The V end lost 2 bases, the J end lost 2 bases, and 13 bases lay between the germline ends. The CDR3 spans 16 residues. Method: immunoSEQ multiplex PCR; TCRdb's copy keeps in-frame clones and lacks some. The table includes 59,000 or so clones, roughly 88% detected once. The chain uses TRBV9 and TRBJ2-2, with a tentative D call TRBD1 (6 bases). Sequenced input: peripheral blood. This clonotype was sampled from a human donor in a cohort sampled during active COVID-19. The CDR3 spells CASSVGDRRNTGELFF. CDR3 bases: TGTGCCAGCAGCGTTGGAGACAGGCGCAACACCGGGGAGCTGTTTTTT.